This is a list of T cell receptor beta chains from one sample in a study of T cell changes during pregnancy in multiple sclerosis. The repertoire was sequenced with immunoSEQ multiplex PCR; TCRdb's copy has only in-frame clones and lacks some. The table shows about 97,000 clones, with 90% occurring only once. Sequencing used peripheral blood, obtained in the second trimester of pregnancy. The receptor set was obtained from a female donor in good health, enrolled as a control in a pregnancy study. The CDR3 runs from the conserved cysteine through the conserved F or W. A D gene is named only where the DNA matches it firmly. The size field is filled for only some rows; it gives once, few, many or a size class.

TRBD1	once	TRBV15	TRBJ2-3	TGTGCCACCAGCAGAGGGTTGGGGGACAGGGGCACAGATACGCAGTATTTT	CATSRGLGDRGTDTQYF
NA	once	TRBV7-2	TRBJ1-4	TGTGCCAGCAGCCCCCAGGGCCTAACTAATGAAAAACTGTTTTTT	CASSPQGLTNEKLFF
NA	NA	TRBV7-9	TRBJ2-1	TGTGCCAGCAGCTTAGCGGGTGAGGTTCGGGAGCAGTTCTTC	CASSLAGEVREQFF
TRBD1	NA	TRBV7-8	TRBJ2-7	TGTGCCAGCAGCTTAGACAGGGGGCCCACCTACGAGCAGTACTTC	CASSLDRGPTYEQYF
NA	NA	TRBV6-6	TRBJ2-7	TGTGCCAGCAGTTACGCGGCAGAGCAGTACTTC	CASSYAAEQYF
NA	NA	TRBV2	TRBJ2-5	TGTGCCAGCAGTGAAGGACTCCCGGGAGAGACCCAGTACTTC	CASSEGLPGETQYF
TRBD2	NA	TRBV5-1	TRBJ2-3	TGCGCCAGCAGCTGGGGTAGCGGGAGCACAGATACGCAGTATTTT	CASSWGSGSTDTQYF
NA	NA	TRBV7-9	TRBJ1-3	TGTGCCAGCAGCATCGTAACCGTCAGCTCTGGAAACACCATATATTTT	CASSIVTVSSGNTIYF
NA	NA	TRBV15	TRBJ2-1	TGTGCCACCAGCCCTAAGACAATTTACAATGAGCAGTTCTTC	CATSPKTIYNEQFF
TRBD1	NA	TRBV5-8	TRBJ2-7	TGTGCCAGCAGCTTGGCCCGGACAGGGAGCTACGAGCAGTACTTC	CASSLARTGSYEQYF
NA	NA	TRBV28	TRBJ1-5	TGTGCCAGCAGTTTATCTCGACAGCGCAATCAGCCCCAGCATTTT	CASSLSRQRNQPQHF
NA	NA	TRBV23-1	TRBJ1-1	TGCGCCAGCAGTCAATCAACAGGCCGACGCGCTGAAGCTTTCTTT	CASSQSTGRRAEAFF
NA	NA	TRBV9	TRBJ2-1	TGTGCCAGCAGTGGGGCTTTCGAGGAGCAGTTCTTC	CASSGAFEEQFF
NA	once	TRBV4-1	TRBJ2-7	TGCGCCAGCAGCCAACCGACTGCGCCCTCCTACGAGCAGTACTTC	CASSQPTAPSYEQYF
NA	NA	TRBV5-1	TRBJ1-1	TGCGCCAGCAGCTTGCCCAGGGGCCCCCCTTTTGAAGCTTTCTTT	CASSLPRGPPFEAFF
NA	NA	TRBV10-3	TRBJ2-5	TGTGCCATCAAAAAACAGGCAGAAGAGACCCAGTACTTC	CAIKKQAEETQYF
TRBD1	NA	TRBV2	TRBJ2-7	TGTGCCAGCCGAGGGGGCGTTGGGGAGAACTTC	CASRGGVGENF
TRBD1	NA	TRBV11-3	TRBJ2-2	TGTGCCAGCAGTTCTACAGGGGCCGGGGAGCTGTTTTTT	CASSSTGAGELFF
NA	few	TRBV2	TRBJ1-2	TGTGCCAGCGTTTCCCAGGGGCACTATGGCTACACCTTC	CASVSQGHYGYTF
NA	NA	TRBV7-2	TRBJ2-3	TGTGCCAGCAGCACAGGACAGTCGCCTTTCAACACAGATACGCAGTATTTT	CASSTGQSPFNTDTQYF
NA	NA	TRBV6-1	TRBJ2-7	TGTGCCAGCAGGGCCAGGAGTGGACTCTCCTACGAGCAGTACTTC	CASRARSGLSYEQYF
TRBD2	NA	TRBV30	TRBJ2-5	TGTGCCTCTGGACTAGCGGGAGGGGAGACCCAGTACTTC	CASGLAGGETQYF
NA	NA	TRBV14	TRBJ1-1	TGTGCCAGCAGTTTCGGGACGGGGGGCGCGACTGAAGCTTTCTTT	CASSFGTGGATEAFF
NA	NA	TRBV7-2	TRBJ2-1	TGTGCCAGCAGCCGGGAGCTCGGAAAGGGGAATGAGCAGTTCTTC	CASSRELGKGNEQFF
TRBD2	NA	TRBV4-1	TRBJ2-1	TGCGCCAGCAGCCAAGATGGCGCTAGCGGGGTCTACAATGAGCAGTTCTTC	CASSQDGASGVYNEQFF
NA	NA	TRBV19	TRBJ1-3	TGTGCCAGTATGTCCGTTGGAAACACCATATATTTT	CASMSVGNTIYF
NA	NA	TRBV30	TRBJ1-5	TGTGCCTGGAAGTGCGGGGCAGGTCAGGAACAGCCCCAGCATTTT	CAWKCGAGQEQPQHF
TRBD1	NA	TRBV25-1	TRBJ1-2	TGTGCCAGCAGTGAGTGGACAGGGGGCAACGAGCACTATGGCTACACCTTC	CASSEWTGGNEHYGYTF
TRBD1	NA	TRBV15	TRBJ2-1	TGTGCCACCAGCAGAGGCCAGGGACAGGGAGACAATGAGCAGTTCTTC	CATSRGQGQGDNEQFF
TRBD2	NA	TRBV5-1	TRBJ2-3	TGCGCCAGCAGTTGGACCGGGACTAGCGGGACAGATACGCAGTATTTT	CASSWTGTSGTDTQYF
NA	NA	TRBV5-4	TRBJ1-2	TGTGCCAGCAGCTTGGAGCGGGCCTATGGCTACACCTTC	CASSLERAYGYTF
NA	NA	TRBV7-6	TRBJ1-1	TGTGCCAGCAGCTTAGCTGACAGCGTTATGAACACTGAAGCTTTCTTT	CASSLADSVMNTEAFF
NA	NA	TRBV9	TRBJ1-6	TGTGCCAGCAGCCCACCTCGGAGGGCCTTTGATTCACCCCTCCACTTT	CASSPPRRAFDSPLHF
NA	NA	TRBV7-8	TRBJ1-3	TGTGCCAGCAGCTTAGCAGGGGCAGGTGGAAACACCATATATTTT	CASSLAGAGGNTIYF
TRBD1	NA	TRBV5-4	TRBJ1-1	TGTGCCAGCAGCTACCCGGGACAGGGGGTCACTGAAGCTTTCTTT	CASSYPGQGVTEAFF
NA	NA	TRBV6-1	TRBJ1-2	TGTGCTAACCCCGGGAGCCCCTATGGCTACACCTTC	CANPGSPYGYTF
TRBD1	NA	TRBV27	TRBJ2-7	TGTGCCAGCAGGCGGGACAGGGACTACGAGCAGTACTTC	CASRRDRDYEQYF
TRBD1	NA	TRBV7-9	TRBJ2-7	TGTGCCAGCAGCCAACGGGACAGACCCTACGAGCAGTACTTC	CASSQRDRPYEQYF
NA	NA	TRBV27	TRBJ1-2	TGTGCCAGCAGTTTGTCGGGGGATGGCTACACCTTC	CASSLSGDGYTF
TRBD2	NA	TRBV7-9	TRBJ2-1	TGTGCCAGCAGCTTGCGGGGGATTAGAGGGGACTCCTACAATGAGCAGTTCTTC	CASSLRGIRGDSYNEQFF
TRBD1	NA	TRBV6-6	TRBJ1-3	TGTGCCAGCAGTTTACAGGGGACTGGAAACACCATATATTTT	CASSLQGTGNTIYF
NA	few	TRBV19	TRBJ1-5	TGTGCCAGTAGTCCGAGACAGAACAATCAGCCCCAGCATTTT	CASSPRQNNQPQHF
NA	NA	TRBV15	TRBJ2-7	TGTGCCACCAGCAGTAGAGGACAACTCTACGAGCAGTACTTC	CATSSRGQLYEQYF
NA	NA	TRBV5-1	TRBJ2-2	TGCGCCAGCAGCTTGGGGACAGCTCACACCGGGGAGCTGTTTTTT	CASSLGTAHTGELFF
NA	NA	TRBV13	TRBJ1-3	TGTGCCAGCAGCTTAGCGGAGAACGGAAACACCATATATTTT	CASSLAENGNTIYF
NA	NA	TRBV5-1	TRBJ1-1	TGCGCCAGCAGCCTATATTTGTCCTCGGGGAACACTGAAGCTTTCTTT	CASSLYLSSGNTEAFF
NA	NA	TRBV5-1	TRBJ2-5	TGCGCCAGCAGCAAGGGACTTCAAGGGACCCAGTACTTC	CASSKGLQGTQYF
TRBD1	NA	TRBV5-5	TRBJ1-4	TGTGCCAGCAGTCCAGGACAGGTTTCGACTAATGAAAAACTGTTTTTT	CASSPGQVSTNEKLFF
TRBD1	NA	TRBV4-1	TRBJ1-6	TGCGCCAGCAGCCAAAGGAGCGTCAGGGGGCCGGAAGGCTCCTATAATTCACCCCTCCACTTT	CASSQRSVRGPEGSYNSPLHF
NA	NA	TRBV30	TRBJ1-1	TGTGCCTGGAATCCCGGGGGTTGGACTGAAGCTTTCTTT	CAWNPGGWTEAFF
TRBD1	NA	TRBV6-4	TRBJ1-2	TGTGCCAGCAGTTCTGCCCCGGGACAGCTTTATGGCTACACCTTC	CASSSAPGQLYGYTF